This paragraph covers one T cell receptor (beta chain) sequence. Individual cDNA molecules carried attached unique molecular identifiers. TCRdb reanalysed the 5' RACE reads using MiXCR and keeps one entry per CDR3 protein. The table lists about 50,000 distinct CDR3 sequences, over 13% of them singletons. The CDR3 totals 17 residues. V gave up 0 bases and J gave up 0 bases, with 12 bases separating them. Germline V gives CDR1 GTSNPN, CDR2 SVGIG (reference sequence). The data originate from a study of early T cells in non-severe SARS-CoV-2 infection. Study details: The chains were unpaired, and the sequenced material was bulk RNA from unsorted whole blood.

The sequence came from an adult who was a healthcare worker with PCR-confirmed SARS-CoV-2 infection or an uninfected control (not recorded which). The sample here was whole blood, taken at baseline. The rearrangement links TRBV30 to TRBJ1-6; D call uncertain. CDR3 protein: CAWSVSGSSSYNSPLHF. CDR3 bases: TGTGCCTGGAGTGTCTCTGGTTCTAGCTCCTATAATTCACCCCTCCACTTT.